The clone carrying this T cell receptor beta chain has only a few counts. The data were obtained in a study of T-cell reconstitution after alpha-beta-depleted transplantation in children. This sample's TCRbeta library carried unique molecular identifier barcodes. TCRdb re-analysed the PCR reads in MiXCR, keeping a single row per CDR3 protein. The profile shows just under 550,000 distinct CDR3 sequences, around 19% of them singletons. This CDR3 region has 15 residues. V was pared by 5 bases and J by 8 bases, with 11 bases of the junction left unmatched. Germline values: CDR1 MNHNS, CDR2 SASEGT. This clonotype was sampled from a human donor who donated a stem cell graft to a child with acute lymphoblastic leukemia. This chain joins TRBV6-1 and TRBJ1-2, with 10 positions matching TRBD1. The sample here was PBMCs from the stem cell graft donor, taken from the stem cell graft. In nucleotides, the CDR3 is TGTGCCAGCAGTCGGCCGGGACAGGGGCGCCCCGGCTACACCTTC. This codes for CASSRPGQGRPGYTF.